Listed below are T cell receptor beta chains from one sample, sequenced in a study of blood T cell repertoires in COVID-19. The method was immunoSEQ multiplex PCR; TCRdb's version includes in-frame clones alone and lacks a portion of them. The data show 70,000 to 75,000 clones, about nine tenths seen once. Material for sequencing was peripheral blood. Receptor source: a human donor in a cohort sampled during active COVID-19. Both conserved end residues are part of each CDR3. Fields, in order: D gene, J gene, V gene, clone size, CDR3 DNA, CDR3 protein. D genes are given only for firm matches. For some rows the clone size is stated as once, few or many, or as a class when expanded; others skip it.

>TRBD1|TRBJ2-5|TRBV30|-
TGTGCCTGGAGGTCCAGGGGGCTGGAGACCCAGTACTTC
CAWRSRGLETQYF
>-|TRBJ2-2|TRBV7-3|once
TGTGCCAGCAGCTTAGGGGCTACCCCTGGGGAGCTGTTTTTT
CASSLGATPGELFF
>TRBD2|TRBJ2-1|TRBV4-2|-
TGTGCCAGCAGCCCAACGGGACTAGCGGGAGAAAATGAGCAGTTCTTC
CASSPTGLAGENEQFF
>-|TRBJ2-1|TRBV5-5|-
TGTGCCAGCATCCGTGGGGGGATTAACAATGAGCAGTTCTTC
CASIRGGINNEQFF
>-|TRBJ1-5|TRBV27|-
TGTGCCAGCAGTTTCGGGGTGGGGGGTCAGCCCCAGCATTTT
CASSFGVGGQPQHF
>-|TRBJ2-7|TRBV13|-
TGTGCCAGCAGCCCTAGGTCCGACGAGCAGTACTTC
CASSPRSDEQYF
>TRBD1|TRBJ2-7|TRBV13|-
TGTGCCAGCAGCTTGGGGGGATTGGGACAGGGCTCCTACGAGCAGTACTTC
CASSLGGLGQGSYEQYF
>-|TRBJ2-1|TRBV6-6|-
TGCGCCAGCAGTCCTAACGGACTTCCCCAAGGATACAATGAGCAGTTCTTC
CASSPNGLPQGYNEQFF
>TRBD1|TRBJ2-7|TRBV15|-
TGTGCCACCAGCGAGAGGACAGGGGGGTCCTACGAGCAGTACTTC
CATSERTGGSYEQYF
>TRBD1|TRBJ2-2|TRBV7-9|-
TGTGCCAGCAGCTTAGAGGGGACAGGCGCCCACACCGGGGAGCTGTTTTTT
CASSLEGTGAHTGELFF
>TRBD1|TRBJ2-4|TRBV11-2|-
TGTGCCAGCAGCGCATGGGACAGGGGGGCCAAAAACATTCAGTACTTC
CASSAWDRGAKNIQYF
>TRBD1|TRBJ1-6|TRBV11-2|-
TGTGCCAGCAGCTTAGATGGGACAGGGATTTCACCCCTCCACTTT
CASSLDGTGISPLHF
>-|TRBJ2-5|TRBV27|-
TGTGCCAGCAGTTCCCCTAGTACCAGCACGGAGACCCAGTACTTC
CASSSPSTSTETQYF
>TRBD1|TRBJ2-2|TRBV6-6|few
TGTGCCAGCAGTTTTCCGGGACAGGGGTCTACCGGGGAGCTGTTTTTT
CASSFPGQGSTGELFF
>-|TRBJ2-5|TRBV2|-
TGTGCCAGCAGGAGGGCCATCCAAGAGACCCAGTACTTC
CASRRAIQETQYF
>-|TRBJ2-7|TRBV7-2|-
TGTGCCAGCAGCCTTGAGGGGGGACAGACCTACGAGCAGTACTTC
CASSLEGGQTYEQYF
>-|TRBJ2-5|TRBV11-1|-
TGTGCCAGCAGCGTAGCCGGGTTCCAAGAGACCCAGTACTTC
CASSVAGFQETQYF
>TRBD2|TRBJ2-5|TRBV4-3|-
TGCGCCAGCAGCCAGAGACTAGCGGGGGACGGTCGCTTGGAGACCCAGTACTTC
CASSQRLAGDGRLETQYF
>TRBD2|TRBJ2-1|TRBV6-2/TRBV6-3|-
TGTGCCAGCAGTTACGACTCGGCGGGAGTGGTGCATGAGCAGTTCTTC
CASSYDSAGVVHEQFF
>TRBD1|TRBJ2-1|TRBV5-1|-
TGCGCCAGCACCCTAGGGGACAGGGGATACAATGAGCAGTTCTTC
CASTLGDRGYNEQFF
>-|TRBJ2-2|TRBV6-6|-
TGTGCCAGCGGTGGGGCGTCAACGAACACCGGGGAGCTGTTTTTT
CASGGASTNTGELFF
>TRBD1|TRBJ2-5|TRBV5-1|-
TGCGCCAGCAGCTTGGAGGACAGGGCTCATGAGACCCAGTACTTC
CASSLEDRAHETQYF
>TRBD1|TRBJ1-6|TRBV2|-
TGTGCCAGCAGTGAAGGGGGGACAGGGGGCGCAACGGTACCCCTCCACTTT
CASSEGGTGGATVPLHF
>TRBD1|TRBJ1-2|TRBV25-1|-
TGTGCCAGCGGAGGACAGGGAGGAGGGTATGGCTACACCTTC
CASGGQGGGYGYTF
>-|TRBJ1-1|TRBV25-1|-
TGTGCCAGCAGTCTAGCCCCCTCAACGGGTGCTTTCTTT
CASSLAPSTGAFF
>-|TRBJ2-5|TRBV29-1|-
TGCAGCGTTGAGGAGACCGAGACCCAGTACTTC
CSVEETETQYF
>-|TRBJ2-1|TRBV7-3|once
TGTGCCAGCAGCTTATCGGCGGCTGGTGAGCAGTTCTTC
CASSLSAAGEQFF
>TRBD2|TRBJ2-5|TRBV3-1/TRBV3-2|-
TGTGCCAGCAGCCAAGATTCTAGCGGAGGGACCCAGTACTTC
CASSQDSSGGTQYF
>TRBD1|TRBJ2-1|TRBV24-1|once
TGTGCCACCAGTGGACGACAGGGGAACAATGAGCAGTTCTTC
CATSGRQGNNEQFF
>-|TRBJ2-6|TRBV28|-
TGTGCCAGCAGTTCCGCTGGCTGGGCAGGGCATCCTGGGGCCAACGTCCTGACTTTC
CASSSAGWAGHPGANVLTF
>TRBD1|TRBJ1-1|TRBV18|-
TGTGCCAGCTCACCGTCGGTGGGGACAGTGAACACTGAAGCTTTCTTT
CASSPSVGTVNTEAFF
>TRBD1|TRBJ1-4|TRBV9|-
TGTGCCAGCAGCGACGACAGGGGGACTAATGAAAAACTGTTTTTT
CASSDDRGTNEKLFF
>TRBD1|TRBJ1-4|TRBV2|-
TGTGCCAGCAGCCCGGACAGGGGCAATGAAAAACTGTTTTTT
CASSPDRGNEKLFF
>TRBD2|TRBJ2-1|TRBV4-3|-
TGCGCCAGCAGCCAAGAAGCGGGAGGAAGGGATGAGCAGTTCTTC
CASSQEAGGRDEQFF
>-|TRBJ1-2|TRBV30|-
TGTGCCTGGAGTGTACCGCGGGGCAGGGTTCCCCTATATGGCTACACCTTC
CAWSVPRGRVPLYGYTF
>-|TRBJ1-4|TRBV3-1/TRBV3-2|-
TGTGCCAGCAGCCTCCCACAGGGTTCCAATGAAAAACTGTTTTTT
CASSLPQGSNEKLFF
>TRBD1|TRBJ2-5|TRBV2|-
TGTGCCAGCAGGCCCGGGACAGGGGGCTTAGAGACCCAGTACTTC
CASRPGTGGLETQYF
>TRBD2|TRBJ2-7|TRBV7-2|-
TGTGCCAGCAGCTTACTAGCGGATATGTACGAGCAGTACTTC
CASSLLADMYEQYF
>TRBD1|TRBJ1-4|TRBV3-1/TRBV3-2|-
TGTGCCAGCAGCCCGGCCGGGACAGGGACGATCTCGAGCGAAAAACTGTTTTTT
CASSPAGTGTISSEKLFF
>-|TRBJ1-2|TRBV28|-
TGTGCCAGCAGTTTATCGCACGGCTATGGCTACACCTTC
CASSLSHGYGYTF
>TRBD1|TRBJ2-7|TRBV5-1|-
TGCGCCAGCAGCTTGAGCGATTCCAGGGGGCCTTACGAGCAGTACTTC
CASSLSDSRGPYEQYF
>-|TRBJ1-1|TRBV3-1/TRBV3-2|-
TGTGCCAGCAGCCAAGAGGCGGGGAACACTGAAGCTTTCTTT
CASSQEAGNTEAFF
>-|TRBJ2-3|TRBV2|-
TGTGCCAGCAGTGAATTGGGAGAGAATTTCACGCAGTATTTT
CASSELGENFTQYF
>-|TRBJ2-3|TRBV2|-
TGTGCCAGCAGTTTTGGACTGGCCGGTGAAGATACGCAGTATTTT
CASSFGLAGEDTQYF
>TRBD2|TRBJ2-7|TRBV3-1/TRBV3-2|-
TGTGCCAGCAGCCAAGCTAGCGGAGCCTACGAGCAGTACTTC
CASSQASGAYEQYF
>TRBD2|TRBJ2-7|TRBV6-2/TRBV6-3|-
TGTGCCAGCAGTCCGGGACTAGCGAGATACGAGCAGTACTTC
CASSPGLARYEQYF
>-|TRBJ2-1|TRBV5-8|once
TGTGCCAGCAGCTTGGAGGCGGCGGCTTCCAGTGAGCAGTTCTTC
CASSLEAAASSEQFF
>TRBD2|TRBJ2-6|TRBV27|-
TGTGCCAGCAGCCGGGGGGGAGGGGCCAACGTCCTGACTTTC
CASSRGGGANVLTF
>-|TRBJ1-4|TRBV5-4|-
TGTGCCAGCAGCTACGAGGGGGGGCGTAATGAAAAACTGTTTTTT
CASSYEGGRNEKLFF
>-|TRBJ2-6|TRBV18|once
TGTGCCAGCTCACCCGGAGGGGACGGGGCCAACGTCCTGACTTTC
CASSPGGDGANVLTF